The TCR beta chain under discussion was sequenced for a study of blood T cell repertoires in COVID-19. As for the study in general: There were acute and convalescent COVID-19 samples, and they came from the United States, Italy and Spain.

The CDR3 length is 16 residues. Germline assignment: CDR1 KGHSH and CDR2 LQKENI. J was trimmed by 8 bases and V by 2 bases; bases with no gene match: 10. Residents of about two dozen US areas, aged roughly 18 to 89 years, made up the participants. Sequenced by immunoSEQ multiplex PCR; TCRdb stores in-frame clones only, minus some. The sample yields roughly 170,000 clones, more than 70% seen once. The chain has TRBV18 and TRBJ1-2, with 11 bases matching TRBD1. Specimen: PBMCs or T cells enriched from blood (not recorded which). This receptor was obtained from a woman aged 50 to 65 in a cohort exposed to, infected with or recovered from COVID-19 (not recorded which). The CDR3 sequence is CASSPNGQGATDGYTF. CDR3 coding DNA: TGTGCCAGCTCACCAAACGGACAGGGGGCGACCGACGGCTACACCTTC.